These T cell receptor beta chains were read from a single sample in a study of blood T cell repertoires in COVID-19. TCRdb's table, derived via immunoSEQ multiplex PCR, lists solely in-frame clones and lacks some. The sample lists 490,000 or so clones; 80% to 90% were seen once. The sequenced material came from PBMCs or T cells enriched from blood (not recorded which). The receptors shown here come from a woman aged 55-69 years who had recovered from COVID-19. CDR3s include the opening cysteine and the closing phenylalanine or tryptophan. A D gene is named only where the DNA matches it firmly. Rows may omit the clone size; those that give it use once, few, many or a size class.

CDR3 protein	CDR3 DNA	V gene	J gene	D gene	clone size
CASSLVKRELNTEAFF	TGTGCCAGCAGCTTAGTCAAAAGGGAGTTGAACACTGAAGCTTTCTTT	TRBV7-8	TRBJ1-1	-	-
CASSSGGEAFF	TGTGCCAGCAGTTCAGGGGGGGAAGCTTTCTTT	TRBV25-1	TRBJ1-1	TRBD1	once
CASSPRVVSGNTIYF	TGTGCCAGCAGCCCCAGGGTAGTGTCTGGAAACACCATATATTTT	TRBV28	TRBJ1-3	-	-
CASSLAVAFQETQYF	TGCGCCAGCAGCTTGGCCGTAGCCTTCCAAGAGACCCAGTACTTC	TRBV5-1	TRBJ2-5	-	-
CASSLGLAGGPKATQYF	TGTGCCAGCAGTTTGGGACTAGCGGGGGGGCCGAAGGCGACCCAGTACTTC	TRBV27	TRBJ2-5	TRBD2	-
CASRTGTSGYNEQFF	TGTGCCAGCAGGACCGGGACTAGCGGCTACAATGAGCAGTTCTTC	TRBV27	TRBJ2-1	TRBD2	-
CASFVGTGIPYQPQHF	TGTGCCAGCTTCGTAGGGACAGGTATTCCCTATCAGCCCCAGCATTTT	TRBV7-9	TRBJ1-5	TRBD1	-
CASTRGFDGELFF	TGTGCCAGTACACGAGGGTTCGACGGGGAGCTGTTTTTT	TRBV19	TRBJ2-2	-	-
CASSDWPTSYEQYF	TGTGCCAGCAGTGACTGGCCCACCTCCTACGAGCAGTACTTC	TRBV25-1	TRBJ2-7	-	-
CASSGRGFTGELFF	TGTGCCAGCAGTGGCAGGGGGTTCACCGGGGAGCTGTTTTTT	TRBV25-1	TRBJ2-2	TRBD1	-
CASSLSWTAEAFF	TGTGCCAGCAGTTTATCGTGGACAGCTGAAGCTTTCTTT	TRBV27	TRBJ1-1	-	-
CASINRRVTPSEQYF	TGTGCCAGCATTAACCGCAGGGTCACTCCGAGCGAGCAGTACTTC	TRBV2	TRBJ2-7	-	-
CASSVLAGTQYF	TGCGCCAGCAGTGTACTAGCGGGTACGCAGTATTTT	TRBV10-2	TRBJ2-3	TRBD2	once
CASSPRTGLSSPLHF	TGTGCCAGCAGCCCTAGGACAGGGCTTAGTTCACCCCTCCACTTT	TRBV7-2	TRBJ1-6	TRBD1	-
CASRAGDNYGYTF	TGCGCCAGCCGGGCAGGGGATAACTATGGCTACACCTTC	TRBV5-1	TRBJ1-2	-	-
CASSEPRQGAYNEQFF	TGTGCCAGCAGTGAACCCAGACAGGGGGCCTACAATGAGCAGTTCTTC	TRBV25-1	TRBJ2-1	TRBD1	-
CASSKGDTFPLGNQPQHF	TGTGCCAGCAGCAAAGGAGACACGTTCCCCTTGGGCAATCAGCCCCAGCATTTT	TRBV21-1	TRBJ1-5	-	-
CASSPLAGNTIYF	TGTGCCAGCAGTCCCCTGGCAGGAAACACCATATATTTT	TRBV6-5	TRBJ1-3	-	-
CASSLLGAQETQYF	TGTGCCAGCAGCTTGTTAGGGGCCCAAGAGACCCAGTACTTC	TRBV5-4	TRBJ2-5	-	-
CASSAGTGGGPSSYEQYF	TGTGCCAGCAGCGCCGGGACAGGGGGCGGTCCAAGCTCCTACGAGCAGTACTTC	TRBV21-1	TRBJ2-7	-	-
CASSLGDRDKNERFF	TGCGCCAGCAGCTTGGGGGACAGGGATAAGAATGAGCGGTTCTTC	TRBV5-1	TRBJ2-1	TRBD1	once
CASSKQGRIYYGYTF	TGTGCCAGCAGCAAACAGGGTCGCATATACTATGGCTACACCTTC	TRBV21-1	TRBJ1-2	-	once
CASSSGTKYGNTIYF	TGTGCCAGTAGTTCCGGGACTAAATACGGAAACACCATATATTTT	TRBV19	TRBJ1-3	-	-
CASSRMTGDRNQPQHF	TGTGCCAGCAGTCGGATGACAGGGGATCGTAATCAGCCCCAGCATTTT	TRBV27	TRBJ1-5	TRBD1	-
CASSATVSNQPQHF	TGTGCCAGCAGCGCGACAGTTAGCAATCAGCCCCAGCATTTT	TRBV2	TRBJ1-5	-	-
CASGWAGGITDTQYF	TGTGCCAGCGGATGGGCGGGGGGGATCACAGATACGCAGTATTTT	TRBV27	TRBJ2-3	TRBD2	-
CAWSRGTGANVLTF	TGTGCCTGGAGTAGGGGGACTGGGGCCAACGTCCTGACTTTC	TRBV30	TRBJ2-6	-	once
CASSLASMGTGETQYF	TGCGCCAGCAGCTTGGCCAGCATGGGGACAGGAGAGACCCAGTACTTC	TRBV5-1	TRBJ2-5	TRBD1	once
CASSLGQGPYNSPLHF	TGTGCCAGCAGCCTCGGACAGGGACCCTATAATTCACCCCTCCACTTT	TRBV6-2/TRBV6-3	TRBJ1-6	TRBD1	-
CASAGRDEKLFF	TGTGCCAGCGCCGGGAGGGATGAAAAACTGTTTTTT	TRBV11-2	TRBJ1-4	-	-
CASSGTGQETQYF	TGTGCCAGTTCCGGGACAGGGCAAGAGACCCAGTACTTC	TRBV6-5	TRBJ2-5	TRBD1	-
CASSGGTLSTDTQYF	TGTGCCAGCAGCGGCGGGACTTTGAGCACAGATACGCAGTATTTT	TRBV7-6	TRBJ2-3	-	-
CASSFGHLQETQYF	TGTGCCAGCAGTTTTGGACACCTCCAAGAGACCCAGTACTTC	TRBV27	TRBJ2-5	-	-
CATSPEGSNQPQHF	TGTGCCACCAGCCCAGAGGGAAGCAATCAGCCCCAGCATTTT	TRBV15	TRBJ1-5	-	-
CASSRGLPEAFF	TGTGCCAGCAGCCGGGGACTGCCCGAAGCTTTCTTT	TRBV5-6	TRBJ1-1	-	once
CASSQRASPTDTQYF	TGTGCCAGCAGCCAGCGGGCCAGCCCCACAGATACGCAGTATTTT	TRBV3-1/TRBV3-2	TRBJ2-3	-	-
CATSEGGRGSYEQYF	TGTGCCACCAGCGAGGGCGGCAGGGGTTCCTACGAGCAGTACTTC	TRBV24-1	TRBJ2-7	-	-
CASSPGGNEQFF	TGTGCCAGTAGTCCGGGGGGGAATGAGCAGTTCTTC	TRBV19	TRBJ2-1	TRBD2	-
CARPPSGGPSSYEQYF	TGTGCCAGGCCCCCTAGCGGGGGGCCGAGCTCCTACGAGCAGTACTTC	TRBV19	TRBJ2-7	TRBD2	-
CASSPGLGETQYF	TGTGCCAGCAGCCCGGGACTAGGGGAGACCCAGTACTTC	TRBV27	TRBJ2-5	TRBD2	-
CASSLAGTRANYGYTF	TGTGCCAGCAGCTTGGCCGGGACACGAGCTAACTATGGCTACACCTTC	TRBV5-5	TRBJ1-2	-	-
CASSADEGDSSYSPLHF	TGTGCCAGCAGCGCCGACGAAGGGGACAGTAGTTATTCACCCCTCCACTTT	TRBV9	TRBJ1-6	TRBD1	-
CASSRDSSYQPQHF	TGTGCCAGTAGCCGGGACAGCAGCTATCAGCCCCAGCATTTT	TRBV19	TRBJ1-5	TRBD1	once
CASSLEVISSGANVLTF	TGTGCCAGCAGCTTAGAGGTGATTAGCTCTGGGGCCAACGTCCTGACTTTC	TRBV5-5	TRBJ2-6	-	-
CATSRDFISELFF	TGTGCCACCAGCAGAGATTTTATATCGGAACTGTTTTTT	TRBV15	TRBJ1-4	-	-
CASSTHETGNWEPQHF	TGTGCCAGCAGTACTCACGAAACAGGGAATTGGGAGCCCCAGCATTTT	TRBV3-1/TRBV3-2	TRBJ1-5	-	-
CASSLAPPGELFF	TGTGCCAGCAGTTTGGCCCCCCCTGGGGAGCTGTTTTTT	TRBV28	TRBJ2-2	-	-
CASSLIAGVGTDTQYF	TGCGCCAGCAGCTTGATTGCGGGGGTGGGCACAGATACGCAGTATTTT	TRBV5-1	TRBJ2-3	TRBD2	-
CASSLHLSLLAKNIQYF	TGTGCCAGCAGCTTACACTTGTCACTGCTAGCCAAAAACATTCAGTACTTC	TRBV7-2	TRBJ2-4	-	-